The entry below describes one T cell receptor (beta chain). This entry belongs to a study of control samples from healthy donors and cancer patients. Trimming shortened V by 7 bases and J by 1 base, and 10 bases separated the two germline ends. Germline V gene data show CDR1 as SQVTM and CDR2 as ANQGSEA. The CDR3 has 12 amino acids. TCRdb keeps only in-frame clones here, not all; method: immunoSEQ multiplex PCR. The sample holds approximately 150,000 clones; about nine tenths are singletons and the top ten take less than 5.5%. V gene TRBV29-1 combines with J gene TRBJ1-1; D is perhaps TRBD1 (6 bases). The specimen sequenced was blood. The origin of this receptor is a man between 25 and 39 years old in good health. Here the CDR3 DNA reads TGCAGCGCTATGACAGGGAACACTGAAGCTTTCTTT. Amino acids: CSAMTGNTEAFF.